Detailed here is one TCR beta chain. With 5 bases removed from V and 0 bases from J, the gap between germline ends came to 11 bases. Looked up from germline, CDR1 is MGHRA and CDR2 is YSYEKL. The CDR3 has 16 residues. This sample stems from a study of T cell responses to AZD1222 COVID-19 vaccine. TCRdb keeps only in-frame clones here, not all; method: immunoSEQ multiplex PCR. The sample carries some 120,000 clones, about 91% recorded once. This chain joins TRBV4-1 and TRBJ1-6; no firm D call. Sequenced here: peripheral blood, sampled on day 0 of AZD1222 vaccination. The sequence derives from an adult in good health. The CDR3 nucleotides are TGCGCCAGCAGCTCGTCTCCTAGCTCCTATAATTCACCCCTCCACTTT. This gives the protein CASSSSPSSYNSPLHF.